Following are 15 T cell receptor beta chains from one sample sequenced in a study of T-cell reconstitution after alpha-beta-depleted transplantation in children. It was with unique molecular identifiers that the TCRbeta library was prepared. A single record per CDR3 protein comes from TCRdb applying MiXCR to the PCR reads. The sample includes a few hundred thousand distinct CDR3 sequences, approximately 12% seen only once; the top ten take 2.2%. The specimen was PBMCs, mostly from graft donor cells, collected 360 days after TCRalphabeta/CD19-depleted stem cell transplant. These receptors originate from a male patient younger than 18 who had a stem cell transplant for acute myeloid leukemia, so the T cells may come from the graft donor.

The sample holds many counts of this clonotype. The chain joins TRBV29-1 to TRBJ2-7, with 7 bases fitting TRBD1. J lost 9 bases, V lost 6 bases, and 11 bases had no gene match. The germline CDR1 and CDR2 sequences are SQVTM and ANQGSEA. The CDR3 has 12 amino acids. The DNA for the CDR3 is TGCAGCGTGGTTGGACAGGCTCCTACGCAGTACTTC. Translation gives CSVVGQAPTQYF.

This sequence joins TRBV27 and TRBJ2-5; the D gene could be TRBD1 or TRBD2 (5 bases each). CDR1 and CDR2 (germline): MNHEY, SMNVEV (reference sequence). This CDR3 contains 15 residues. V shed 6 bases and J shed 2 bases, with 16 bases lying between them. CDR3: CASSLGDGQQETQYF. The CDR3 DNA reads TGTGCCAGCAGCTTGGGGGACGGTCAACAAGAGACCCAGTACTTC.

This clonotype was seen many times. The gene calls are TRBV12-3 or TRBV12-4 and TRBJ2-7; 8 bases match TRBD2. The CDR3 has 14 amino acids. Trimming cost V 8 bases and J 7 bases; bases outside gene matches: 13. CDR3 DNA sequence: TGTGCCAGCTCTCCTACGGGAGGGCCGGGGGAGCAGTACTTC. Translating it yields CASSPTGGPGEQYF.

This clonotype was picked up a small number of times. The chain employs TRBV6-2 or TRBV6-3 and TRBJ2-7; D gene uncertain. Deletions cut 6 bases from V and 4 bases from J, with 16 bases between. Germline V gene lookup returns CDR1 MNHEY and CDR2 SVGEGT. The CDR3 is made up of 14 amino acids. The CDR3 loop reads CASSSPPWGYEQYF. As DNA, the CDR3 is TGTGCCAGCAGCTCCCCCCCATGGGGTTACGAGCAGTACTTC.

This clonotype has only a few counts. J is TRBJ2-7 and V is TRBV11-2, with a tentative D call TRBD1 (5 bases). The CDR3 runs to 16 residues. Germline CDR1 SGHAT, CDR2 FQNNGV. Between the trimmed V and J ends, which lost 4 bases and 0 bases, there was a span of 16 bases. This CDR3 reads CASSSPGRQFSYEQYF. As DNA, the CDR3 is TGTGCCAGCAGCTCCCCCGGGCGACAGTTCTCCTACGAGCAGTACTTC.

This clonotype came up many times. The chain joins TRBV7-2 to TRBJ2-3; D unresolved. The germline gives CDR1 SGHTA, CDR2 FQGNSA. This CDR3 comprises 15 residues. V dropped 3 bases and J dropped 2 bases, with 12 bases sitting between them. CDR3 bases: TGTGCCAGCAGCTTCTTCCCGGACCTCACAGATACGCAGTATTTT. Amino acid sequence: CASSFFPDLTDTQYF.

The chain couples TRBV12-3 or TRBV12-4 to TRBJ1-4; 10 bases match TRBD1. Unmatched junction bases numbered 12, after V lost 5 bases and J lost 12 bases. CDR3 length equals 15 residues. CDR3 DNA: TGTGCCAGCAGTCTCCTCCCGGGACAGGGGTGGCAACTGTTTTTT. Its protein is CASSLLPGQGWQLFF.

This clonotype was seen a few times. Here the CDR3 DNA reads TGCGCCAGCAGCCAAGATCCAGTAGCGGGAGTTCCCTACAATGAGCAGTTCTTC. As protein: CASSQDPVAGVPYNEQFF. This chain connects TRBV4-3 to TRBJ2-1, with 9 bases identical to TRBD2. Germline lookup yields CDR1 LGHNA and CDR2 YSLEER. The ends lost 0 bases at V and 2 bases at J; junction bases unmatched: 8. The CDR3 has 18 residues.

This clonotype was detected a few times. Here the CDR3 DNA reads TGCGCCAGCAGCGCAGTCCCGGGACAGGGGGGAGAGCAGTACTTC. Its protein is CASSAVPGQGGEQYF. V usage is TRBV5-1 and J usage is TRBJ2-7; 11 bases map to TRBD1. Germline V CDR1 and CDR2: SGHRS, YFSETQ. The junction had 10 bases not matched to a gene; V was cut back by 4 bases and J by 7 bases. The CDR3 has 15 residues.

The V and J genes are TRBV12-3 or TRBV12-4 and TRBJ2-7, with 10 bases aligning to TRBD2. The CDR3 extends over 16 amino acids. V was pared by 1 base and J by 2 bases, with 5 bases of the junction left unmatched. The CDR3 protein is CASSLEGGLATYEQYF. The CDR3 DNA sequence: TGTGCCAGCAGTTTAGAGGGGGGACTAGCGACCTACGAGCAGTACTTC.

The chain combines TRBV12-3 or TRBV12-4 with TRBJ1-5; no reliable D call. CDR3 length equals 12 residues. V dropped 3 bases and J dropped 6 bases, with 6 bases sitting between them. This CDR3 reads CASSFAIQPQHF. CDR3 bases: TGTGCCAGCAGTTTCGCCATTCAGCCCCAGCATTTT.

In its sample, this clonotype was seen once. The chain recombines TRBV20-1 with TRBJ2-1, with D unresolved. CDR3 length: 15 amino acids. Deletions cut 1 base from V and 0 bases from J, with 10 bases between. Germline V gives CDR1 DFQATT, CDR2 SNEGSKA (reference sequence). The CDR3 bases are TGCAGTGCTAGAGGCGAGACTCTCTCCTACAATGAGCAGTTCTTC. Translated, it gives CSARGETLSYNEQFF.

The CDR3 protein is CSAHPDAGEEYF. CDR3 nucleotides: TGCAGTGCCCACCCCGATGCGGGAGAGGAGTATTTT. The chain has TRBV20-1 and TRBJ2-3; 7 bases line up with TRBD2. V shed 6 bases, J shed 13 bases, and the junction held 13 bases outside the gene matches. The V gene's germline CDR1 is DFQATT and CDR2 SNEGSKA (reference sequence). The CDR3 runs 12 residues.

The rearrangement links TRBV24-1 to TRBJ2-5; 8 positions agree with TRBD1. Germline V gives CDR1 KGHDR, CDR2 SFDVKD. V shed 0 bases, J shed 4 bases, and the junction held 6 bases outside the gene matches. CDR3 length: 16 residues. Here the CDR3 reads CATSDLPGRGPETQYF. The CDR3 DNA reads as TGTGCCACCAGTGATTTGCCAGGCAGGGGGCCAGAGACCCAGTACTTC.

This clonotype has a handful of counts. The genes are TRBV7-6 and TRBJ1-5; D remains unclear. The germline V and J ends were trimmed by 5 bases and 2 bases, with 10 bases remaining between them. CDR3 length: 14 amino acids. Germline V lookup: CDR1 SGHVS, CDR2 FNYEAQ. In DNA, the CDR3 is TGTGCCAGCAGCGGAGAGATCGGCAATCAGCCCCAGCATTTT. Protein: CASSGEIGNQPQHF.